Listed below are T cell receptor beta chains from one sample, sequenced in a study of blood T cell repertoires in COVID-19. This table comes from immunoSEQ multiplex PCR, and its TCRdb copy is limited to in-frame clones, with some not included. This table holds 150,000 or so clones, approximately 92% found once. The sequencing input was peripheral blood. The receptors were gathered from a young man with COVID-19, enrolled during active disease. CDR3s include the opening cysteine and the closing phenylalanine or tryptophan. A D gene is named only where the DNA matches it firmly. For some rows the clone size is stated as once, few or many, or as a class when expanded; others skip it.

v_call,j_call,clone_size,d_call,cdr3_nt,cdr3_aa
TRBV25-1,TRBJ2-7,-,-,TGTGCCAGCAGTGATGGGGACTGGGGGGTCTCCTACGAGCAGTACTTC,CASSDGDWGVSYEQYF
TRBV7-2,TRBJ2-7,-,-,TGTGCCAGCAGCTTAGGTTTTGGCCTTGCCTACGAGCAGTACTTC,CASSLGFGLAYEQYF
TRBV19,TRBJ1-5,-,-,TGTGCCAGTAGGAATAACTACAATCAGCCCCAGCATTTT,CASRNNYNQPQHF
TRBV4-2,TRBJ2-1,-,TRBD2,TGTGCCAGCAGCCAAGATCGATGGACTAGCGGGGGGGCCGATGAGCAGTTCTTC,CASSQDRWTSGGADEQFF
TRBV7-2,TRBJ1-4,-,TRBD1,TGTGCCAGCAGCTTAGAGGGACAGCCTAATGAAAAACTGTTTTTT,CASSLEGQPNEKLFF
TRBV13,TRBJ2-1,-,TRBD2,TGTGCCAGCAGCCATAGGGCTTGGGCTAGCGGAAACAATGAGCAGTTCTTC,CASSHRAWASGNNEQFF
TRBV18,TRBJ2-1,-,-,TGTGCCAGCTCACCAAGGAGCTCCTACAATGAGCAGTTCTTC,CASSPRSSYNEQFF
TRBV6-2/TRBV6-3,TRBJ2-2,-,TRBD1,TGTGCCAGCAGTAGGACAGGGGAAACCGGGGAGCTGTTTTTT,CASSRTGETGELFF
TRBV7-9,TRBJ2-7,once,TRBD1,TGTGCCAGCAGGCACGGGACAGGGGGCTACGAGCAGTACTTC,CASRHGTGGYEQYF
TRBV6-2/TRBV6-3,TRBJ1-2,-,-,TGTGCCAGCAGTTACGACAGTTCTCCTAACTATGGCTACACCTTC,CASSYDSSPNYGYTF
TRBV5-5,TRBJ2-1,-,-,TGTGCCAGCAGCCCCCGCGTACTAGAGTATGAGCAGTTCTTC,CASSPRVLEYEQFF